This T cell receptor (beta chain) was profiled in a study of T cells after yellow fever vaccination. Study conclusions and caveats: CD4 and CD8 compartments shared a small share of clonotypes.

In TCRdb, the 5' RACE reads were re-called with MiXCR into one record per CDR3 protein. Among tens of thousands of distinct CDR3 sequences listed, roughly 7.3% were seen once. Many counts were recorded for this clonotype. Antigen specificity is unknown. This CDR3 is built from 14 residues. The germline CDR1 and CDR2 sequences are SGHTA and FQGTGA. Trimming shortened V by 4 bases and J by 2 bases, and 11 bases separated the two germline ends. The input for sequencing was CD8+ T cells sorted from PBMCs, taken approximately 16 days after the first yellow fever vaccination. This clonotype originated in a young man who received the YFV17D yellow fever vaccine. The rearrangement uses TRBV7-3 and TRBJ1-1; D unclear. The DNA for the CDR3 is TGTGCCAGCAGCTATGATGTGGGTAACACTGAAGCTTTCTTT. It encodes CASSYDVGNTEAFF.